This T cell receptor beta chain was sequenced during a study of blood T cell repertoires in COVID-19. Study-wide background: Samples of COVID-19 (acute and convalescent) were obtained from the United States, Italy and Spain.

TCRdb's copy holds only in-frame clones and misses some; the assay was immunoSEQ multiplex PCR. This sample carries fewer than 100,000 clones, 70% to 90% of them seen once, and the ten largest clones take about 15%. Looked up from germline, CDR1 is SGHTA and CDR2 is FQGNSA. V shed 5 bases, J shed 1 base, and the junction held 3 bases outside the gene matches. This CDR3 is built from 14 residues. The sequenced sample consisted of peripheral blood. This receptor was identified in a man aged 80 or over in a cohort sampled during active COVID-19. V gene TRBV7-2 combines with J gene TRBJ1-2; 8 nucleotides line up with TRBD1. CDR3 sequence reads: CASSPGQGNYGYTF. The CDR3 DNA reads TGTGCCAGCAGCCCCGGACAGGGTAACTATGGCTACACCTTC.